This TCR beta chain was sequenced in a study of beta chain features in type 1 diabetes. Study results and caveats: The study found moderately but significantly shorter TCRB CDR3s in all four CD4+ subsets of Type 1 diabetes patients. There was a possibility that cDNA sequencing over-represented cells with high TCR expression.

Worth noting for this clone: The antigen is not known.

Expressed TCRB transcripts were sequenced, since all the RNA that had been isolated was reverse transcribed. Using immunoSEQ multiplex PCR, the repertoire was profiled, and TCRdb retains in-frame clones only, with some absent. Of over 200,000 clones listed, roughly 10% were seen once; the top ten hold more than 0.015%. V was clipped by 0 bases and J by 1 base, with 10 bases between them. The CDR3 is 17 residues long. The V gene's germline CDR1 is MGHRA and CDR2 YSYEKL. V gene TRBV4-1 combines with J gene TRBJ2-6, with a weak D call TRBD2 (5 bases). The receptor's source is a man in his thirties or forties with type 1 diabetes. Sequencing was done on a sample of naive CD4+ T cells from blood. CDR3 region: CASSQDSGRSGANVLTF. The CDR3 DNA reads as TGCGCCAGCAGCCAAGATTCGGGGAGATCTGGGGCCAACGTCCTGACTTTC.